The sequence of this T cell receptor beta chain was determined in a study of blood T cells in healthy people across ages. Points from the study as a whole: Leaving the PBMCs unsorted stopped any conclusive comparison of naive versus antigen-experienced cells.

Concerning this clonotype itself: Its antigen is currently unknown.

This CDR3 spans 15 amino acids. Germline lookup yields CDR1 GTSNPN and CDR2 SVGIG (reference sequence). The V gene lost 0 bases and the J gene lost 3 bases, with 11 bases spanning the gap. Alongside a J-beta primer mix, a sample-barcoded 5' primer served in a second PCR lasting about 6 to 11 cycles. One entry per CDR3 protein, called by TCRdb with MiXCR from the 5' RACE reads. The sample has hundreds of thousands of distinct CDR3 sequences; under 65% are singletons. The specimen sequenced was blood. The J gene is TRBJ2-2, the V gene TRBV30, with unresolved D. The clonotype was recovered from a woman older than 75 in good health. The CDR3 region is CAWSVGQVYTGELFF. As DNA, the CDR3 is TGTGCCTGGAGTGTAGGGCAGGTCTACACCGGGGAGCTGTTTTTT.